Presented here are 13 T cell receptor beta chains from one specimen sequenced in a study of cytomegalovirus exposure and HLA in healthy donors. The PCR made use of 60 Vbeta and 13 Jbeta primers. The data were produced by immunoSEQ multiplex PCR, yet TCRdb's version contains in-frame clones alone and is incomplete. The table lists about 210,000 clones, 82% of them singletons. Sequencing was done on a sample of PBMCs. Receptor source: a middle-aged man in good health and CMV-seropositive.

The genes are TRBV5-5 and TRBJ1-2; TRBD1 agrees at 9 bases. V was pared by 4 bases and J by 8 bases, with 9 bases of the junction left unmatched. Germline CDR1 and CDR2: SGHKS and YYEKEE (reference sequence). The CDR3 sequence is 14 residues long. Here the CDR3 reads CASSRGQGDFGYTF. CDR3 DNA sequence: TGTGCCAGCAGCAGGGGACAGGGAGATTTCGGCTACACCTTC.

The V and J genes are TRBV7-9 and TRBJ1-3; TRBD1 aligns across 7 bases. V was pared by 7 bases and J by 2 bases, with 14 bases of the junction left unmatched. The CDR3 is made up of 17 amino acids. Germline V gene lookup returns CDR1 SEHNR and CDR2 FQNEAQ (reference sequence). CDR3 sequence reads: CASTSPGDTGAGNTIYF. The DNA of the CDR3 is TGTGCCAGCACCTCCCCGGGGGACACAGGGGCTGGAAACACCATATATTTT.

This clone is a singleton in its sample. The chain is built from TRBV14 and TRBJ1-1, with unresolved D. Germline V gives CDR1 SGHDN, CDR2 FVKESK. V lost 8 bases to trimming and J lost 2 bases, with 12 bases between them. The CDR3 is 13 amino acids. The CDR3 spells CASQRVINTEAFF. CDR3 DNA sequence: TGTGCCAGCCAGAGGGTCATTAACACTGAAGCTTTCTTT. The entire variable domain, with the rest obtained from reference TRBV14 and TRBJ1-1, is as follows: EAGVTQFPSHSVIEKGQTVTLRCDPISGHDNLYWYRRVMGKEIKFLLHFVKESKQDESGMPNNRFLAERTGGTYSTLKVQPAELEDSGVYFCASQRVINTEAFFGQGTRLTVV.

The chain uses TRBV27 and TRBJ2-3, with D tentatively TRBD2 (5 bases). This CDR3 contains 14 residues. V gave up 8 bases and J gave up 3 bases, with 15 bases separating them. Per the germline V gene, CDR1 is MNHEY and CDR2 is SMNVEV (reference sequence). The CDR3 DNA reads TGTGCCAGCCCCTCCCGGGAAGGGACAGATACGCAGTATTTT. Its translation: CASPSREGTDTQYF.

This clone was found once. This chain links TRBV7-3 with TRBJ2-5; D remains ambiguous. CDR1 is SGHTA, CDR2 FQGTGA, per germline. Trimming pared 5 bases from V and 2 bases from J, leaving 9 bases between. This CDR3 region has 13 residues. The DNA for the CDR3 is TGTGCCAGCAGCAAGAGCCGGCAAGAGACCCAGTACTTC. Translation gives CASSKSRQETQYF.

This clone showed up just a few times. The rearrangement links TRBV9 to TRBJ2-2, with D possibly matching TRBD1 (6 bases). Germline V gene data show CDR1 as SGDLS and CDR2 as YYNGEE. CDR3 size: 18 residues. V was pared by 0 bases and J by 0 bases, with 15 bases between. CDR3 sequence: CASSVGSRGGSNTGELFF. DNA of the CDR3: TGTGCCAGCAGCGTAGGCAGCAGGGGCGGTTCGAACACCGGGGAGCTGTTTTTT.

The chain is built from TRBV6-4 and TRBJ2-7; the match to TRBD2 covers 7 bases. The junction had 5 bases not matched to a gene; V was cut back by 0 bases and J by 3 bases. CDR3 length equals 15 residues. The V gene's germline CDR1 is MRHNA and CDR2 SNTAGT. The CDR3 here is CASSDSSRGVYEQYF. In DNA form, the CDR3 reads TGTGCCAGCAGTGACTCGAGCCGGGGGGTCTACGAGCAGTACTTC.

This chain links TRBV29-1 with TRBJ2-3; a weak D match, TRBD2 (6 bases). The CDR3 length is 15 residues. In germline, CDR1 is SQVTM, CDR2 ANQGSEA. With 0 bases removed from V and 2 bases from J, the gap between germline ends came to 12 bases. The CDR3 nucleotides are TGCAGCGTTGAAGATCCAGCGGGTAACACAGATACGCAGTATTTT. Protein sequence: CSVEDPAGNTDTQYF.

This chain connects TRBV6-1 to TRBJ1-2; 10 nucleotides agree with TRBD1. Germline assignment: CDR1 MNHNS and CDR2 SASEGT. V lost 4 bases to trimming and J lost 5 bases; unmatched junction nucleotides: 7. CDR3 length: 15 residues. The CDR3 bases are TGTGCCAGCAGTGCCGGGACAGGGGCTATGTATGGCTACACCTTC. Protein product: CASSAGTGAMYGYTF.

This sequence joins TRBV28 and TRBJ1-2; D gene uncertain. Germline V gives CDR1 MDHEN, CDR2 SYDVKM. With 6 bases removed from V and 3 bases from J, the gap between germline ends came to 11 bases. This CDR3 has 13 residues. The CDR3 protein is CASRSFSYYGYTF. CDR3 DNA: TGTGCCAGCAGATCCTTCTCTTACTATGGCTACACCTTC.

The table lists this clone with a few counts. V is TRBV6-1 and J is TRBJ1-4; D possibly corresponds to TRBD1 (6 bases). The CDR3 is 13 residues long. Trimming left V 3 bases short and J 7 bases short, with 9 bases between. Germline-derived CDR1 and CDR2 are MNHNS and SASEGT. CDR3 DNA: TGTGCCAGCAGTGATGGACAGCCTGAAAAACTGTTTTTT. Its protein product is CASSDGQPEKLFF.

The chain uses TRBV7-3 and TRBJ2-6; a weak D match, TRBD1 (6 bases). V was clipped by 5 bases and J by 2 bases, with 22 bases between them. Germline V CDR1 and CDR2: SGHTA, FQGTGA. The CDR3 spans 19 residues. This CDR3 reads CASSPNPGHLLTGANVLTF. The DNA for the CDR3 is TGTGCCAGCAGCCCAAACCCGGGACACCTACTCACTGGGGCCAACGTCCTGACTTTC.

This clone was observed a handful of times. The chain couples TRBV4-1 to TRBJ1-2; D possibly corresponds to TRBD1 (5 bases). Trimming removed 1 base at V and 6 bases at J, with 6 bases between. CDR3 length: 12 residues. Germline V gene lookup returns CDR1 MGHRA and CDR2 YSYEKL. The CDR3 reads CASSQARDGYTF. The DNA for the CDR3 is TGCGCCAGCAGCCAAGCCAGGGATGGCTACACCTTC.